Below, 23 T cell receptor beta chains from the same sample are listed, as sequenced in a study of cytomegalovirus exposure and HLA in healthy donors. The PCR employed 60 Vbeta primers together with 13 Jbeta primers. Clones were read by immunoSEQ multiplex PCR, and TCRdb kept only the in-frame ones, dropping some. This sample yields about 170,000 clones, of which just over 75% are seen a single time; about 1.4% belongs to the top ten. The sequenced sample was PBMCs. These receptor sequences come from a woman aged 30 to 39 in good health and CMV-seropositive.

This clone was seen more than once but under ten times. The chain combines TRBV7-2 with TRBJ2-7, with D maybe TRBD1 (5 bases). The germline V gene has CDR1 SGHTA and CDR2 FQGNSA. CDR3 size: 17 residues. The ends were cut back, 4 bases at V and 6 bases at J, with 25 bases in the middle. CDR3 nucleotide sequence: TGTGCCAGCAGCTCCCCCCCTTCTATCCTTAGGGGTATCGAGCAGTACTTC. Its protein product is CASSSPPSILRGIEQYF.

This clone was seen a handful of times. This chain links TRBV2 with TRBJ1-4; D ambiguous. The CDR3 is 15 residues long. Germline V lookup: CDR1 SNHLY, CDR2 FYNNEI. V was cut by 6 bases and J by 3 bases, with 14 bases left in between. CDR3 amino acids: CASRGSVGPNEKLFF. Here the CDR3 DNA reads TGTGCCAGCAGGGGTAGTGTGGGCCCTAATGAAAAACTGTTTTTT.

This chain connects TRBV7-2 to TRBJ2-3; 7 bases match TRBD2. CDR3 length: 15 amino acids. Germline CDR1 SGHTA, CDR2 FQGNSA. J was trimmed by 2 bases and V by 4 bases; bases with no gene match: 6. The DNA for the CDR3 is TGTGCCAGCAGCTCCCAAGCGGGAATCACAGATACGCAGTATTTT. This sequence encodes CASSSQAGITDTQYF.

This sequence joins TRBV7-2 and TRBJ2-7, with 8 positions matching TRBD2. The CDR3 is made up of 14 amino acids. J gave up 6 bases and V 3 bases, and 7 bases lay outside the gene matches. Looked up from germline, CDR1 is SGHTA and CDR2 is FQGNSA. The CDR3 spells CASSLGTGGREQYF. The CDR3 DNA reads TGTGCCAGCAGCTTGGGGACGGGGGGGCGCGAGCAGTACTTC.

V is TRBV29-1 and J is TRBJ2-7, with TRBD2 identical over 8 bases. The CDR3 runs 14 residues. V trimming: 6 bases; J trimming: 3 bases; junction bases outside the gene matches: 10. Germline V gives CDR1 SQVTM, CDR2 ANQGSEA. DNA for the CDR3: TGCAGCGTATGCCTAGCGGGTGTCGTCTACGAGCAGTACTTC. Translating gives CSVCLAGVVYEQYF.

The chain uses TRBV9 and TRBJ2-1; 10 bases align to TRBD2. V lost 4 bases to trimming and J lost 3 bases; unmatched junction nucleotides: 4. The germline CDR1 and CDR2 sequences are SGDLS and YYNGEE. There are 15 residues in the CDR3. The CDR3 reads CASSTLAGHYNEQFF. CDR3 sequence (DNA): TGTGCCAGCAGCACACTAGCGGGGCACTACAATGAGCAGTTCTTC.

This clone was seen a handful of times. The rearrangement links TRBV10-1 to TRBJ2-5, with 13 positions matching TRBD2. Germline CDR1 and CDR2: WNHNN and SYGVQD (reference sequence). Trimming took 5 bases from V and 5 from J; bases not matched to a gene: 5. CDR3 length: 15 amino acids. The CDR3 DNA reads TGCGCCAGCAGTCCAGGGACTAGCGGGAAGGAGACCCAGTACTTC. Translated, it gives CASSPGTSGKETQYF.

This clone was observed a few times. The genes are TRBV7-2 and TRBJ1-5; 9 nucleotides line up with TRBD1. V shed 4 bases and J 5 bases; nucleotides not matched to a gene: 0. Germline lookup yields CDR1 SGHTA and CDR2 FQGNSA. The CDR3 contains 13 residues. In nucleotides, the CDR3 is TGTGCCAGCAGCTGGACAGGGGATCAGCCCCAGCATTTT. It translates to CASSWTGDQPQHF.

The chain combines TRBV30 with TRBJ2-5, with D possibly matching TRBD2 (6 bases). The length of the CDR3 is 16 residues. Trimming shortened V by 1 base and J by 4 bases, and 19 bases separated the two germline ends. CDR1 and CDR2 from the germline V gene are GTSNPN and SVGIG (reference sequence). CDR3: CAWSAQGGLQRETQYF. In DNA, the CDR3 is TGTGCCTGGAGTGCCCAAGGAGGGCTACAACGAGAGACCCAGTACTTC.

The V gene is TRBV7-2, the J gene TRBJ1-4; D possibly corresponds to TRBD1 (5 bases). The CDR3 runs to 17 residues. Trimming pared 1 base from V and 8 bases from J, leaving 20 bases between. The germline V gene encodes CDR1 SGHTA and CDR2 FQGNSA. The CDR3, as DNA: TGTGCCAGCAGCTTAGGATGGGGGGGGACCCATGGAGAAAAACTGTTTTTT. Protein: CASSLGWGGTHGEKLFF.

The chain joins TRBV11-3 to TRBJ2-1, with D possibly TRBD2 on 6 matching bases. The V gene lost 4 bases and the J gene lost 9 bases, with 13 bases spanning the gap. Germline V gene lookup returns CDR1 SGHNT and CDR2 YENEEA. The CDR3 runs 13 residues. CDR3 in amino acids: CASSSLTRSEQFF. CDR3 sequence (DNA): TGTGCCAGCAGCTCCCTGACTAGAAGTGAGCAGTTCTTC.

This rearrangement joins TRBV29-1 to TRBJ2-7, with 10 bases fitting TRBD1. This CDR3 region has 13 residues. CDR1 and CDR2 (germline): SQVTM, ANQGSEA. V was pared by 4 bases and J by 2 bases, with 2 bases of the junction left unmatched. The CDR3 region is CSVAGTGAYEQYF. The CDR3 DNA follows: TGCAGCGTTGCGGGGACAGGGGCCTACGAGCAGTACTTC.

This sequence joins TRBV4-1 and TRBJ1-2, with 7 bases that match TRBD1. J lost 1 base, V lost 5 bases, and 10 bases had no gene match. CDR1 and CDR2 from the germline V gene are MGHRA and YSYEKL. The length of the CDR3 is 16 residues. For the CDR3, the DNA is TGCGCCAGCAGCTTGCCGGGACAGCGAATTAACTATGGCTACACCTTC. As protein: CASSLPGQRINYGYTF.

This chain links TRBV16 with TRBJ1-4; unclear D gene. Trimming removed 3 bases from V and 0 bases from J, with 14 bases in between. This CDR3 is built from 17 residues. Germline values: CDR1 KGHSY, CDR2 FQNENV. The CDR3 protein is CASSHRPQSATNEKLFF. CDR3 coding DNA: TGTGCCAGCAGCCATCGCCCGCAGTCTGCAACTAATGAAAAACTGTTTTTT.

CDR3 residues: CASRRDRNTEAFF. As DNA, the CDR3 is TGTGCCAGCAGGAGGGACAGGAACACTGAAGCTTTCTTT. The chain combines TRBV6-4 with TRBJ1-1; 7 positions match TRBD1. This CDR3 is 13 amino acids long. Germline CDR1 and CDR2: MRHNA and SNTAGT. Germline trimming cut 6 bases from V and 1 base from J; bases unmatched to any gene: 2.

The sample holds a few counts of this clone. The chain links TRBV5-4 to TRBJ1-1, with 7 bases aligning to TRBD1. The V and J ends lost 1 base and 5 bases, in that order; junction bases with no gene match: 2. The CDR3 is 13 residues long. CDR1 is SGHNT and CDR2 is YYREEE in the germline V gene (reference sequence). As DNA, the CDR3 is TGTGCCAGCAGCTTGTCGACAGGGACTGAAGCTTTCTTT. Amino acid sequence: CASSLSTGTEAFF.

The V call is TRBV10-3, the J call TRBJ2-1; D perhaps matches TRBD2 (5 bases). Trimming left V 3 bases short and J 9 bases short, with 6 bases between. This CDR3 spans 11 amino acids. In germline, CDR1 is ENHRY, CDR2 SYGVKD. The CDR3 is CAISDRGEQFF. Written as DNA, the CDR3 is TGTGCCATCAGTGATCGGGGTGAGCAGTTCTTC.

CDR3 sequence: CASRTDSHFGNTIYF. The CDR3 coding sequence is TGTGCCAGCAGAACTGACAGCCACTTCGGAAACACCATATATTTT. This chain links TRBV6-6 with TRBJ1-3; TRBD1 is a possible D gene (5 bases). CDR1 is MNHNY, CDR2 SVGAGI, per germline (reference sequence). Trimming took 6 bases from V and 4 from J, leaving 16 bases between them. CDR3 size: 15 residues.

The chain uses TRBV2 and TRBJ1-5; 8 bases are a match to TRBD1. Germline V lookup: CDR1 SNHLY, CDR2 FYNNEI. Unmatched junction bases numbered 7, after V lost 5 bases and J lost 7 bases. CDR3 length equals 14 residues. The CDR3 reads CASSQTGANQPQHF. The DNA of the CDR3 is TGTGCCAGCAGTCAGACAGGGGCAAACCAGCCCCAGCATTTT.

The chain is built from TRBV9 and TRBJ1-1, with 10 bases identical to TRBD1. V shed 4 bases, J shed 8 bases, and the junction held 8 bases outside the gene matches. Germline assignment: CDR1 SGDLS and CDR2 YYNGEE. The CDR3 covers 14 residues. Here the CDR3 reads CASSLGQGVEEAFF. As DNA, the CDR3 is TGTGCCAGCAGCCTTGGACAGGGGGTTGAGGAAGCTTTCTTT.

This clone was seen only once. The V gene is TRBV20-1, the J gene TRBJ2-5; D unclear. V lost 4 bases and J lost 2, with 5 bases in between. The germline gives CDR1 DFQATT, CDR2 SNEGSKA (reference sequence). The CDR3 totals 11 residues. The CDR3 region is CSATIQETQYF. The CDR3 coding sequence is TGCAGTGCTACCATTCAAGAGACCCAGTACTTC.

V is TRBV5-6 and J is TRBJ2-2; no firm D call. Looked up from germline, CDR1 is SGHDT and CDR2 is YYEEEE. The CDR3 covers 13 residues. Trimming cost V 2 bases and J 1 base, with 3 bases left between them. The CDR3 sequence: CASSFGNTGELFF. Here the CDR3 DNA reads TGTGCCAGCAGCTTCGGGAACACCGGGGAGCTGTTTTTT.

The chain uses TRBV2 and TRBJ2-3; tentatively, D is TRBD1 (5 bases). V was trimmed by 9 bases and J by 0 bases, leaving 16 bases between them. The CDR3 is made up of 15 amino acids. Germline CDR1 is SNHLY and CDR2 is FYNNEI. The CDR3 DNA sequence: TGTGCCAGAGGCGGTAGCCCAGGGAGCACAGATACGCAGTATTTT. This gives the protein CARGGSPGSTDTQYF.